Shown below are 3 T cell receptor beta chains from a single sample sequenced in a study of TIL therapy for anti-PD-1-resistant metastatic lung cancer. Time point meaning: pre-treatment sample, taken before nivolumab and TIL therapy. Tumor tissue came from excised metastases, mostly pleural nodules or supraclavicular lymph nodes. Sequencing used immunoSEQ v3. The method was immunoSEQ multiplex PCR; TCRdb's version includes in-frame clones alone and lacks a portion of them. The table includes more than 90,000 clones, around three fifths detected once. Sample: tumor tissue, taken at baseline. The receptors were gathered from a person between 25 and 79 years old with non-small cell lung cancer.

The sample holds a few counts of this clone. The V and J genes are TRBV6-5 and TRBJ2-1; D unclear. Trimming left V 10 bases short and J 9 bases short, with 19 bases between. Per germline, CDR1 MNHEY and CDR2 SVGAGI. This CDR3 contains 13 residues. The CDR3 DNA sequence: TGTGCCACCACCCCCTCAGGTGTGCCTGAGCAGTTCTTC. Protein product: CATTPSGVPEQFF.

The chain is built from TRBV24-1 and TRBJ1-4; 7 nucleotides align to TRBD1. The CDR3 runs to 16 residues. CDR1 is KGHDR, CDR2 SFDVKD, per germline. Trimming took 3 bases from V and 5 from J; bases not matched to a gene: 8. The CDR3 sequence is CATSDATGTRNEKLFF. CDR3 nucleotides: TGTGCCACCAGTGATGCGACAGGGACCCGCAATGAAAAACTGTTTTTT.

The count of this clone is one. This chain joins TRBV19 and TRBJ1-2, with a possible D match to TRBD1 (5 bases). V dropped 7 bases and J dropped 2 bases, with 11 bases sitting between them. The CDR3 has 13 amino acids. Germline V gene sequence: CDR1 LNHDA, CDR2 SQIVND (reference sequence). DNA of the CDR3: TGTGCCAGTACGAGGGGTAGCAACTATGGCTACACCTTC. As protein: CASTRGSNYGYTF.